This T cell receptor (beta chain) came from a study of T cell responses to AZD1222 COVID-19 vaccine. The V gene lost 3 bases and the J gene lost 2 bases, with 14 bases spanning the gap. The length of the CDR3 is 16 residues. Per germline, CDR1 LNHDA and CDR2 SQIVND (reference sequence). Using immunoSEQ multiplex PCR, the repertoire was profiled, and TCRdb retains in-frame clones only, with some absent. The data hold about 150,000 clones, with around 84% observed a single time. The V and J genes are TRBV19 and TRBJ1-5, with a possible D match to TRBD1 (5 bases). This receptor was obtained from an adult who received the AZD1222 COVID-19 vaccine. The specimen comprised peripheral blood, sampled 28 days after the second AZD1222 dose. The CDR3 is CASSIMVSGGNQPQHF. CDR3 nucleotide sequence: TGTGCCAGTAGTATTATGGTCTCGGGGGGCAATCAGCCCCAGCATTTT.